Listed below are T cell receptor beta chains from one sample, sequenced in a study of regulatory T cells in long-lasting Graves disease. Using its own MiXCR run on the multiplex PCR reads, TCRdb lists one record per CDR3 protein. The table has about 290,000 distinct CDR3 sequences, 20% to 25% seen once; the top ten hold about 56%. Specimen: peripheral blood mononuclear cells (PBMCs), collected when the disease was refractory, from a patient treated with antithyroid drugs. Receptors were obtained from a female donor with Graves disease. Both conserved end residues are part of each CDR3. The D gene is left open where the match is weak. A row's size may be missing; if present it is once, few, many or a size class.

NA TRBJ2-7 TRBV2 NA CASRGNEQYF TGTGCCAGCCGGGGCAACGAGCAGTACTTC
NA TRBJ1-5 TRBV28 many CASSLPAGSNQPQHF TGTGCCAGCAGTTTACCTGCAGGTAGCAATCAGCCCCAGCATTTT
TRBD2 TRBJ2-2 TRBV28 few CASRAQAGGPTGELFF TGTGCCAGCAGGGCCCAAGCGGGAGGGCCCACCGGGGAGCTGTTTTTT
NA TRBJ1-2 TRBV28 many CASRAGVAGYTF TGTGCCAGCAGGGCGGGGGTCGCCGGCTACACCTTC
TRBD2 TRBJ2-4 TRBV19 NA CASGLAGLAKNIQYF TGTGCCAGTGGACTAGCGGGTCTAGCCAAAAACATTCAGTACTTC
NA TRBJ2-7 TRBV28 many CASSFGALSYEQYF TGTGCCAGCAGTTTTGGGGCCCTCTCCTACGAGCAGTACTTC
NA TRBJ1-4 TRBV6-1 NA CASSEAGRGAYEKLFF TGTGCCAGCAGTGAGGCAGGGAGGGGAGCCTATGAAAAACTGTTTTTT
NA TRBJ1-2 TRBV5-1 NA CASSSEYDPYGYTF TGCGCCAGCAGCTCCGAATACGATCCCTATGGCTACACCTTC
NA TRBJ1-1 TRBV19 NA CASTARTANTEAFF TGTGCCAGTACCGCCCGGACAGCCAACACTGAAGCTTTCTTT
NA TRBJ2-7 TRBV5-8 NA CASSLHRGTLSSYEQYF TGTGCCAGCAGCTTGCACCGCGGGACTCTAAGCTCCTACGAGCAGTACTTC
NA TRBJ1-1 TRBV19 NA CASSVGYGVTEAFF TGTGCCAGTAGTGTCGGTTATGGGGTCACTGAAGCTTTCTTT
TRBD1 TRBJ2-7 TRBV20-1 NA CSARIVRTGSYEQYF TGCAGTGCGCGGATAGTACGGACAGGTTCCTACGAGCAGTACTTC
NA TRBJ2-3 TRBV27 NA CASLPSLAGGGDTQYF TGTGCCAGCCTCCCCTCGCTAGCAGGAGGGGGAGATACGCAGTATTTT
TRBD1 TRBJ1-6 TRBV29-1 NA CSVRDSRNSPLHF TGCAGCGTTCGGGACAGCAGGAATTCACCCCTCCACTTT
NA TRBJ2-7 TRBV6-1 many CASSDLGQELYEQYF TGTGCCAGCAGTGATTTGGGCCAGGAACTCTACGAGCAGTACTTC
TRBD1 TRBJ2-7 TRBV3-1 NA CASSQPGTGNAEQYF TGTGCCAGCAGCCAACCCGGGACAGGGAATGCCGAGCAGTACTTC
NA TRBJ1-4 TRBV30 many CAWSRQGSREKLFF TGTGCCTGGAGTCGGCAGGGATCAAGAGAAAAACTGTTTTTT
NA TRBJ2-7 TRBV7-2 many CASSLELGRGAYEQYF TGTGCCAGCAGCTTAGAATTGGGCCGCGGAGCCTACGAGCAGTACTTC
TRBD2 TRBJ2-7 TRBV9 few CASSVGTSVAYEQYF TGTGCCAGCAGCGTAGGGACTAGCGTTGCCTACGAGCAGTACTTC
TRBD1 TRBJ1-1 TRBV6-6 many CASSYSRDRAGEAFF TGTGCCAGCAGTTACTCGCGGGACAGGGCTGGTGAAGCTTTCTTT
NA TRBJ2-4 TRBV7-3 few CASSLSPVGRNIQYF TGTGCCAGCAGCTTATCCCCAGTAGGGCGAAACATTCAGTACTTC
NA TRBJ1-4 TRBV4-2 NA CASSQDLAGGNEKLFF TGTGCCAGCAGCCAAGATCTGGCGGGGGGAAATGAAAAACTGTTTTTT
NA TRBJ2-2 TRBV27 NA CASSLFPSTGELFF TGTGCCAGCAGTTTATTCCCCAGCACCGGGGAGCTGTTTTTT
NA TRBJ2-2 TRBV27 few CASSLAQTNTGELFF TGTGCCAGCAGTTTGGCCCAGACGAACACCGGGGAGCTGTTTTTT
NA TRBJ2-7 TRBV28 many CASSLTATSYEQYF TGTGCCAGCAGTTTAACCGCTACATCCTACGAGCAGTACTTC
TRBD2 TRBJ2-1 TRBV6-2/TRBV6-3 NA CASSYAGGYNEQFF TGTGCCAGCAGTTACGCGGGAGGCTACAATGAGCAGTTCTTC
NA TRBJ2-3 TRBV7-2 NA CASSLMPGPDTDTQYF TGTGCCAGCAGCTTAATGCCGGGACCTGACACAGATACGCAGTATTTT
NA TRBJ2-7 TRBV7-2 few CASSQTTGHEQYF TGTGCCAGCAGCCAAACGACAGGCCACGAGCAGTACTTC
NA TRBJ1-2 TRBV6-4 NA CASSDSVPPVYGYTF TGTGCCAGCAGTGACTCGGTGCCACCGGTCTATGGCTACACCTTC
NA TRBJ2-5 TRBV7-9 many CASSLPRGSDETQYF TGTGCCAGCAGCTTACCGCGAGGGTCCGACGAGACCCAGTACTTC
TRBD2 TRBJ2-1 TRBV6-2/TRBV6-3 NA CASSYVAGVNEQSF TGTGCCAGCAGTTACGTGGCGGGGGTCAATGAGCAGTCCTTC
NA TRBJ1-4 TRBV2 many CASRPGPPAEKLFF TGTGCCAGCAGGCCGGGACCCCCGGCGGAGAAACTGTTTTTT
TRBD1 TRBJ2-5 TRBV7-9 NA CASSPRTGGQETQYF TGTGCCAGCAGCCCGAGGACAGGCGGACAAGAGACCCAGTACTTC
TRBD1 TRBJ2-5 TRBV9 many CASSDRGETQYF TGTGCCAGCAGTGACAGGGGAGAGACCCAGTACTTC
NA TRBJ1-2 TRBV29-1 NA CSVEKNLGYGYTF TGCAGCGTTGAAAAAAATTTGGGCTATGGCTACACCTTC
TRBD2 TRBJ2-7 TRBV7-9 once CASSSRTSGFYEQYF TGTGCCAGCAGCTCGCGGACTAGCGGGTTCTACGAGCAGTACTTC
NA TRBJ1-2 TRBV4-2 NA CASSQEQGVYGYTF TGTGCCAGCAGCCAAGAACAGGGCGTATATGGCTACACCTTC
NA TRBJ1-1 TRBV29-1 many CSVEQGTEAFF TGCAGCGTTGAACAGGGCACTGAAGCTTTCTTT
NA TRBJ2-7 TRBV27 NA CASSSSLGVDEQYF TGTGCCAGCAGTAGTTCCCTAGGAGTTGACGAGCAGTACTTC
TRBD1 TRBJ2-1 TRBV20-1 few CSARDLWDRDDEQFF TGCAGTGCTAGAGATCTGTGGGACAGGGACGATGAGCAGTTCTTC
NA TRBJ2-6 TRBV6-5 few CASSYAHSSGANVLTF TGTGCCAGCAGTTACGCGCACTCCTCTGGGGCCAACGTCCTGACTTTC
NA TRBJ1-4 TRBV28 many CASSLSGRDEKLFF TGTGCCAGCAGTTTGTCAGGGAGGGATGAAAAACTGTTTTTT
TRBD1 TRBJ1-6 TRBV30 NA CAWGTGTGSSPLHF TGTGCCTGGGGAACCGGGACAGGGAGTTCACCCCTCCACTTT
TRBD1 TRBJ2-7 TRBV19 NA CASSETGVYEQYF TGTGCCAGTAGTGAAACAGGGGTCTACGAGCAGTACTTC
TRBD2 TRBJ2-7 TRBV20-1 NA CSASPSGHEQYF TGCAGTGCTTCTCCTAGCGGTCACGAGCAGTACTTC
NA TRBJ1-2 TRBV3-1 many CASSQNPGPYGYTF TGTGCCAGCAGCCAAAATCCAGGGCCCTATGGCTACACCTTC
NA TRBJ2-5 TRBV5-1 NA CASSLAQGGGRDDQETQYF TGCGCCAGCAGCTTGGCCCAAGGGGGCGGGAGAGATGATCAAGAGACCCAGTACTTC
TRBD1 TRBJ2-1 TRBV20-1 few CSAHTGGAYNEQFF TGCAGTGCACACACAGGGGGCGCCTACAATGAGCAGTTCTTC
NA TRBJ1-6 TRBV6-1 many CASRRDINSPLHF TGTGCCAGCCGACGTGATATAAATTCACCCCTCCACTTT
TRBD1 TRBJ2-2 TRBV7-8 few CASSLGVGQGKPGELFF TGTGCCAGCAGCTTAGGGGTCGGACAGGGAAAGCCCGGGGAGCTGTTTTTT